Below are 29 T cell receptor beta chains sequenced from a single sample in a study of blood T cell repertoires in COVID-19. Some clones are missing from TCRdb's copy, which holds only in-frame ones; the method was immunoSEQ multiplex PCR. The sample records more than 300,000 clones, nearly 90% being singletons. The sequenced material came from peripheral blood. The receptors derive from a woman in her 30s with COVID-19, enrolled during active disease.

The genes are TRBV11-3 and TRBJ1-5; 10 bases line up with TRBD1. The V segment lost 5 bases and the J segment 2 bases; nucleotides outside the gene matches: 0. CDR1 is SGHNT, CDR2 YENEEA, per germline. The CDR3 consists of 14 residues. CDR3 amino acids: CASSGQGGNQPQHF. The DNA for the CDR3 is TGTGCCAGCAGCGGACAGGGGGGCAATCAGCCCCAGCATTTT.

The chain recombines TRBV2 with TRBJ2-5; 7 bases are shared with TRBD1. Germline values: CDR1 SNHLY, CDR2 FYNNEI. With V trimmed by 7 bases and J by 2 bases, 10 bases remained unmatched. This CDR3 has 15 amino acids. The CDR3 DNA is TGTGCCAGCACCGGGAAGGGACAGATACAAGAGACCCAGTACTTC. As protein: CASTGKGQIQETQYF.

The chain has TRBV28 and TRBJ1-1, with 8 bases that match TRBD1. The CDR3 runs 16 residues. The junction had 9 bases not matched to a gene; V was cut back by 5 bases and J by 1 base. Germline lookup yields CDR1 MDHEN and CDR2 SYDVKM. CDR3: CASSPRLQGANTEAFF. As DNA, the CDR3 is TGTGCCAGCAGTCCCCGGTTGCAGGGGGCGAACACTGAAGCTTTCTTT.

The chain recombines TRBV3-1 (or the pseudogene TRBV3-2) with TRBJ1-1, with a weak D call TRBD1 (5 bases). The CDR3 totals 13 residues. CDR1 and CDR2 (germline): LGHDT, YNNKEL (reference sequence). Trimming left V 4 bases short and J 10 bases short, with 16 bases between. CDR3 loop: CASSPSRGRVAFF. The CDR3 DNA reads TGTGCCAGCAGCCCCAGTAGAGGCAGGGTAGCTTTCTTT.

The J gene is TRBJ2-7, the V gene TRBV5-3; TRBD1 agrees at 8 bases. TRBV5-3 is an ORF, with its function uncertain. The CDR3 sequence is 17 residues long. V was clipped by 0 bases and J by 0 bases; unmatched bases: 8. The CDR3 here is CARSLAVPGQDSYEQYF. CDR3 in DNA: TGTGCCAGAAGCTTGGCCGTTCCGGGACAGGACTCCTACGAGCAGTACTTC.

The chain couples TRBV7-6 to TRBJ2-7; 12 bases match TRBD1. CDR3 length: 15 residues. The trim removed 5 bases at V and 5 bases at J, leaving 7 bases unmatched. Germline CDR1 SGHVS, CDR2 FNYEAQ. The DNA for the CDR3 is TGTGCCAGCAGCCCTCCGGGACAGGGGGCGAACGAGCAGTACTTC. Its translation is CASSPPGQGANEQYF.

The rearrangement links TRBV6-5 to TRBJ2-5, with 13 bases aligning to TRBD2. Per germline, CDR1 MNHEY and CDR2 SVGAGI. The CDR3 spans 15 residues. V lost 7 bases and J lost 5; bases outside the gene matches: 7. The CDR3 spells CASTLTSGGSETQYF. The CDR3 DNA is TGTGCCAGCACCTTGACTAGCGGGGGGTCGGAGACCCAGTACTTC.

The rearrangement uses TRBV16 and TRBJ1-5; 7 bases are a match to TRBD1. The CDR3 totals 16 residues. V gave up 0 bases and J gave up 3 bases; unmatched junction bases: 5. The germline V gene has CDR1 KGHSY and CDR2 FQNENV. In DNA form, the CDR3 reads TGTGCCAGCAGCCAATCGATGACAGGGACCAATCAGCCCCAGCATTTT. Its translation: CASSQSMTGTNQPQHF.

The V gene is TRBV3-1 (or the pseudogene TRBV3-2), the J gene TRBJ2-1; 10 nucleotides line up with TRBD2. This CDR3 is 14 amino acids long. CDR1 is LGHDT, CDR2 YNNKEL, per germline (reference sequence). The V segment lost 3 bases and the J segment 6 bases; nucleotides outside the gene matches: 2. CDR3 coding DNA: TGTGCCAGCAGCCAGCTAGCGGGGGCCAATGAGCAGTTCTTC. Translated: CASSQLAGANEQFF.

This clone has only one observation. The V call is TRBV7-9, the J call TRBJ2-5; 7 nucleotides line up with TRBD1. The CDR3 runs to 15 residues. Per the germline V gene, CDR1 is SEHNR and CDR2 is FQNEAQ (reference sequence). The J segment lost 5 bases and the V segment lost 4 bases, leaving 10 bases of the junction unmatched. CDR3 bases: TGTGCCAGCAGCTCAACGGACAGGCCGGAGGAGACCCAGTACTTC. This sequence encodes CASSSTDRPEETQYF.

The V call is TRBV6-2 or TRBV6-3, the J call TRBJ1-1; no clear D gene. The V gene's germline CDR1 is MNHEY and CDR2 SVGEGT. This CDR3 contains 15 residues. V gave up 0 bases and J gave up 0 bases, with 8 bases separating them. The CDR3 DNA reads TGTGCCAGCAGTTACTCGGAGTTCATGAACACTGAAGCTTTCTTT. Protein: CASSYSEFMNTEAFF.

The CDR3 bases are TGCGCCAGCAGGGATCGGGACAGGTCCACTGAAGCTTTCTTT. It specifies CASRDRDRSTEAFF. This chain links TRBV10-2 with TRBJ1-1, with 8 positions matching TRBD1. The V segment lost 6 bases and the J segment 4 bases; nucleotides outside the gene matches: 7. Germline lookup yields CDR1 WSHSY and CDR2 SAAADI. CDR3 size: 14 residues.

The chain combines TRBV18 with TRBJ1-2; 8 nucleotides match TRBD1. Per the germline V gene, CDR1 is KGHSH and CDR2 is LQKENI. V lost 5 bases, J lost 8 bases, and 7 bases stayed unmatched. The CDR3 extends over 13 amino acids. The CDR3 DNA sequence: TGTGCCAGCTCAGAACAGGGGGTGAAGGGCTACACCTTC. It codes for CASSEQGVKGYTF.

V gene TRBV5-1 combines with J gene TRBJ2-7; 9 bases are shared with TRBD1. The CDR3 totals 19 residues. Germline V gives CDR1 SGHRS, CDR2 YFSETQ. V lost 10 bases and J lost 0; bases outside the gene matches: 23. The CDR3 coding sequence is TGCGCCCGACCACGAAGCAGGCGCTGGGACAGGGCTAACTCCTACGAGCAGTACTTC. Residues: CARPRSRRWDRANSYEQYF.

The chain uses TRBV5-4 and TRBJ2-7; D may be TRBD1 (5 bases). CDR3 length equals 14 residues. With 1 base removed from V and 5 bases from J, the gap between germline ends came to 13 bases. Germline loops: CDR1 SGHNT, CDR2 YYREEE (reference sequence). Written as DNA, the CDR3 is TGTGCCAGCAGCTTGTTGCCAGGGTCCCACGAGCAGTACGTC. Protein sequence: CASSLLPGSHEQYV.

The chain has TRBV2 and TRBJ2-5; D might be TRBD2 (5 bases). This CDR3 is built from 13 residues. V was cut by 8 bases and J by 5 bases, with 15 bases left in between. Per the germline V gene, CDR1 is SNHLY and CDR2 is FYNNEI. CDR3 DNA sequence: TGTGCCAGCCTCCGTAAGCGGCGGGAGACCCAGTACTTC. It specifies CASLRKRRETQYF.

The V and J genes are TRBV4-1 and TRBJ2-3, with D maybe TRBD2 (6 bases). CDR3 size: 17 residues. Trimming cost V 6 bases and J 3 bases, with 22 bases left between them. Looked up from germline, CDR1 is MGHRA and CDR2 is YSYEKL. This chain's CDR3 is CASSLISGLTGTDTQYF. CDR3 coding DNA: TGCGCCAGCAGTCTTATTTCCGGACTAACTGGGACAGATACGCAGTATTTT.

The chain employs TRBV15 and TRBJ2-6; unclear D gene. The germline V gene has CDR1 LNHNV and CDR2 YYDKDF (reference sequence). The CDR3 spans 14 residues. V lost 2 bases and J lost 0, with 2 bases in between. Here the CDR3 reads CATSRHSGANVLTF. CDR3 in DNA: TGTGCCACCAGCAGACACTCTGGGGCCAACGTCCTGACTTTC.

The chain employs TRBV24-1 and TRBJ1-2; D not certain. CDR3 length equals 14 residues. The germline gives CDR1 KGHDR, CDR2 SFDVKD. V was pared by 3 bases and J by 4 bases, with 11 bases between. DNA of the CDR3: TGTGCCACCAGTGATCGACACGCCGTCTATGGCTACACCTTC. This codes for CATSDRHAVYGYTF.

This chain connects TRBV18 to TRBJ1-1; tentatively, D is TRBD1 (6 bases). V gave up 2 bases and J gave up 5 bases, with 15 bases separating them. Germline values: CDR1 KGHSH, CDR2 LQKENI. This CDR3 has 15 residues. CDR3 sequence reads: CASSPATGSRTEAFF. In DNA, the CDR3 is TGTGCCAGCTCACCAGCTACAGGGAGCAGGACTGAAGCTTTCTTT.

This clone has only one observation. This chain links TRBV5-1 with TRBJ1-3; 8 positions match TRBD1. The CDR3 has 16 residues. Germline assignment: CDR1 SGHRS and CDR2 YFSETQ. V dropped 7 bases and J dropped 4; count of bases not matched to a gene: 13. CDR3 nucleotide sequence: TGCGCCAGCGGAGGGTCCCGGACAGGGCCCGGAAACACCATATATTTT. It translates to CASGGSRTGPGNTIYF.

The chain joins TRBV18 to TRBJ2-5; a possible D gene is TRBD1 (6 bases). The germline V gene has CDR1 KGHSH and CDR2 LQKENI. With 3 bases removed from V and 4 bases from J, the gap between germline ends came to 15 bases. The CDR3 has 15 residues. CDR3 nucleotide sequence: TGTGCCAGCTCACCCAGGCAGGGGATGCGAGAGACCCAGTACTTC. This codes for CASSPRQGMRETQYF.

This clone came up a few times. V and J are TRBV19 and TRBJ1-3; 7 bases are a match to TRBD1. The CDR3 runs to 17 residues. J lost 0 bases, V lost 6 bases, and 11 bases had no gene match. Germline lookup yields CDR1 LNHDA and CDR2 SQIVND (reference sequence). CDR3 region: CASRDGATGTSGNTIYF. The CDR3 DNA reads TGTGCCAGTAGAGATGGGGCGACAGGGACCTCTGGAAACACCATATATTTT.

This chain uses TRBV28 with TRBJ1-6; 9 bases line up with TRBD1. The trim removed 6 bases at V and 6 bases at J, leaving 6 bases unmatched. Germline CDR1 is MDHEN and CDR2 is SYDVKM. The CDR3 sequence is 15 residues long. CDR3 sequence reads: CASSRRTGANSPLHF. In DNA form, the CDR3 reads TGTGCCAGCAGCCGACGGACAGGGGCTAATTCACCCCTCCACTTT. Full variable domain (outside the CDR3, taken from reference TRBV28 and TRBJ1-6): DVKVTQSSRYLVKRTGEKVFLECVQDMDHENMFWYRQDPGLGLRLIYFSYDVKMKEKGDIPEGYSVSREKKERFSLILESASTNQTSMYLCASSRRTGANSPLHFGNGTRLTVT.

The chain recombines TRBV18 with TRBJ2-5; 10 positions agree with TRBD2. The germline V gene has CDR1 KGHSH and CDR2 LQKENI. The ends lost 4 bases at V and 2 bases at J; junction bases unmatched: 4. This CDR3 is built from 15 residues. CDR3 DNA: TGTGCCAGCTCACGTTTAGCGGGGGGACAAGAGACCCAGTACTTC. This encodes CASSRLAGGQETQYF.

The DNA for the CDR3 is TGTGCTAGTGGAGAGGGGGCCGTTGAGGGGCCTAGCAATCAGCCCCAGCATTTT. This sequence encodes CASGEGAVEGPSNQPQHF. The gene calls are TRBV12-5 and TRBJ1-5; the match to TRBD1 covers 7 bases. The CDR3 runs to 18 residues. The V and J ends lost 6 bases and 0 bases, in that order; junction bases with no gene match: 14. The germline V gene has CDR1 LGHNT and CDR2 FRNRAP.

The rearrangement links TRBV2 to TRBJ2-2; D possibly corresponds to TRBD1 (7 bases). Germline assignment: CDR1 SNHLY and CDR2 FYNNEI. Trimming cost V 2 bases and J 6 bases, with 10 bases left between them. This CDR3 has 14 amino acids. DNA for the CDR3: TGTGCCAGCAGTGAATCCAGGGGGGCCGGGGAGCTGTTTTTT. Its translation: CASSESRGAGELFF. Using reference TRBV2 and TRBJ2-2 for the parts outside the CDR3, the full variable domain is EPEVTQTPSHQVTQMGQEVILRCVPISNHLYFYWYRQILGQKVEFLVSFYNNEISEKSEIFDDQFSVERPDGSNFTLKIRSTKLEDSAMYFCASSESRGAGELFFGEGSRLTVL.

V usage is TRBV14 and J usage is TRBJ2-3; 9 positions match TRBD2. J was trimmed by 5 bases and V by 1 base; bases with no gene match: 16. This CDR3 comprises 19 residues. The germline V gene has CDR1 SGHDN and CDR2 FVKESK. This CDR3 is CASSQGASGANPNRDTQYF. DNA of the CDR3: TGTGCCAGCAGCCAAGGGGCTAGCGGGGCCAACCCGAATCGAGATACGCAGTATTTT.

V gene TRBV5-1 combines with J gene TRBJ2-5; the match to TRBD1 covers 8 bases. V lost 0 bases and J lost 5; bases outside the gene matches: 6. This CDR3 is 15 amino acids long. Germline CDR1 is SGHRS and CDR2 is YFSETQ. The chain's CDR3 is CASSLGTGNFETQYF. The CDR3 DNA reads TGCGCCAGCAGCTTGGGGACAGGGAACTTTGAGACCCAGTACTTC.